The next 9 T cell receptor beta chains were all read from a single sample in a study of cytomegalovirus exposure and HLA in healthy donors. The PCR had 60 Vbeta and 13 Jbeta primers. The data were produced by immunoSEQ multiplex PCR, yet TCRdb's version contains in-frame clones alone and is incomplete. The table lists 150,000 to 200,000 clones, around 82% of them singletons. Sequenced: PBMCs. Receptor source: a man aged 35 to 55 in good health and CMV-seronegative.

The chain recombines TRBV19 with TRBJ2-7, with 7 nucleotides matching TRBD1. Germline values: CDR1 LNHDA, CDR2 SQIVND (reference sequence). The CDR3 has 15 residues. J was trimmed by 3 bases and V by 5 bases; bases with no gene match: 10. CDR3: CASSAYRGRLYEQYF. CDR3 coding DNA: TGTGCCAGTAGTGCCTACAGGGGAAGGCTCTACGAGCAGTACTTC.

This rearrangement joins TRBV2 to TRBJ2-7; 8 bases match TRBD2. The CDR3 extends over 15 amino acids. Germline trimming cut 4 bases from V and 7 bases from J; bases unmatched to any gene: 12. Germline CDR1 SNHLY, CDR2 FYNNEI. The CDR3 DNA reads TGTGCCAGCAGTGGGAGCGGGGGCGACTCGCGGGAGCAGTACTTC. Translating gives CASSGSGGDSREQYF.

This chain uses TRBV6-6 with TRBJ2-3, with no clear D. Looked up from germline, CDR1 is MNHNY and CDR2 is SVGAGI (reference sequence). Trimming cost V 0 bases and J 4 bases, with 8 bases left between them. The CDR3 sequence is 14 residues long. CDR3 region: CASSYSTAADTQYF. In DNA form, the CDR3 reads TGTGCCAGCAGTTACTCGACCGCGGCAGATACGCAGTATTTT.

The chain has TRBV4-1 and TRBJ2-2; 15 nucleotides line up with TRBD2. V lost 4 bases, J lost 4 bases, and 7 bases stayed unmatched. CDR3 size: 18 residues. Germline lookup yields CDR1 MGHRA and CDR2 YSYEKL. The CDR3 reads CASSLGLAGGRGTGELFF. CDR3 nucleotide sequence: TGCGCCAGCAGCCTAGGACTAGCGGGGGGGCGGGGCACCGGGGAGCTGTTTTTT.

In DNA form, the CDR3 reads TGTGCCAGCAGCTTTTCGGAGGCCGAGCAGTACTTC. Translation gives CASSFSEAEQYF. The V gene is TRBV11-2, the J gene TRBJ2-7, with TRBD2 as a possible D gene (5 bases). V was shortened by 3 bases and J by 6 bases, with 9 bases between the two germline ends. Germline CDR1 reads SGHAT; CDR2 reads FQNNGV. The CDR3 extends over 12 amino acids.

The J gene is TRBJ2-1, the V gene TRBV2; D call uncertain. This CDR3 comprises 15 residues. V gave up 1 base and J gave up 1 base, with 8 bases separating them. Per the germline V gene, CDR1 is SNHLY and CDR2 is FYNNEI. The CDR3 DNA sequence: TGTGCCAGCAGTGAAGTTCGCAGATCCTACAATGAGCAGTTCTTC. It specifies CASSEVRRSYNEQFF.

This clone occurred once. This chain connects TRBV27 to TRBJ2-2; 8 bases are shared with TRBD1. Per the germline V gene, CDR1 is MNHEY and CDR2 is SMNVEV (reference sequence). The V gene end was trimmed by 0 bases and the J gene end by 7 bases; junction bases not matched to a gene: 7. CDR3 size: 16 residues. The CDR3 sequence is CASSLSAGGPGGELFF. Here the CDR3 DNA reads TGTGCCAGCAGTTTATCTGCAGGGGGCCCGGGCGGGGAGCTGTTTTTT.

This chain uses TRBV7-9 with TRBJ2-7; tentative D call: TRBD1 (5 bases). Germline loops: CDR1 SEHNR, CDR2 FQNEAQ (reference sequence). CDR3 length: 13 residues. Trimming removed 3 bases from V and 6 bases from J, with 12 bases in between. The CDR3 loop is CASSLDQGSEQYF. CDR3 nucleotide sequence: TGTGCCAGCAGCTTGGACCAGGGAAGCGAGCAGTACTTC.

V and J are TRBV19 and TRBJ2-1; 7 bases fit TRBD1. The V gene end was trimmed by 3 bases and the J gene end by 6 bases; junction bases not matched to a gene: 8. The CDR3 covers 15 residues. The germline V gene encodes CDR1 LNHDA and CDR2 SQIVND (reference sequence). The CDR3 spells CASSIYRGEGNEQFF. The CDR3 region has the DNA TGTGCCAGTAGTATCTACAGGGGAGAAGGCAATGAGCAGTTCTTC.